The subject of this entry is one T cell receptor (beta chain). This clonotype was detected ten times or more. It lacks a known antigen. No much larger clone is present one base from it, and per-base qualities are unavailable. The instrument was an Illumina HiSeq 1500. The public reads were quality trimmed at Q25 with fastp and then assembled into clones with MiXCR by TCRdb, keeping productive beta chains. CDR3 protein sequences are deduplicated, and each keeps its most common genes and DNA. The table for this sample lists 450,000 to 600,000 distinct CDR3 sequences; around 11% of them were counted only once. The ten largest clones represent 9.5% to 13% of the sample. The junction carries 13 bases between V and J, which are trimmed by 0 bases and 4 bases respectively. The CDR3, cysteine through phenylalanine, is 15 amino acids long. The kept DNA is CDR3 alone, 45 bases in frame from the first base. Via the germline V gene, CDR1 is SGDLS and CDR2 YYNGEE.

This specimen belongs to a study of T cell repertoires in cytomegalovirus infection (dated by TCRdb to the late 2010s). About the full investigation: The HLA type of each donor mattered for the analysis, because public TCR beta signatures pointed to carriage of CMV infection along with the matching HLA type.

Beyond this particular receptor, the publication reports: The ex vivo response was dominated by HLA-C-restricted CMV-specific TCR beta clonotypes, which also provided the single most frequent clonotype in two of eight donors. Carriers of CMV infection plus the relevant HLA type were discriminated by the cumulative frequency of public TCR beta family members in the study cohort and in an independent approximately 340-donor cohort.

The TCR comes from a human donor in good health (CMV status not recorded). Some clones in this sample may be carry-over from other donors' samples. The sequencing input was PBMCs. The chain was built from TRBV9 and TRBJ1-2; TRBD1 is a weak D gene call, 5 bases matching. The CDR3 is CASSVDPFRGYGYTF. The nucleotide sequence reads as follows: TGTGCCAGCAGCGTAGACCCCTTTAGGGGCTATGGCTACACCTTC.